This T cell receptor (beta chain) was sequenced in a study of spatial heterogeneity in lung cancer. One entry per CDR3 protein, called by TCRdb with MiXCR from the 5' RACE reads. The data contain some 50,000 distinct CDR3 sequences, 7.5% to 8% of them singletons. The CDR3 length is 15 residues. The germline gives CDR1 SGHAT, CDR2 FQNNGV. As for time point: sample taken at primary tumor resection. TCRs were sequenced from unsorted whole RNA of tumor, nontumor lung or PBMC. This clonotype was seen only a few times. Being one base from a much bigger clone, this may be a read error. V usage is TRBV11-2 and J usage is TRBJ1-6; D gene ambiguous. The sequences come from PBMCs, collected at surgery. The sequence came from a female donor with early-stage non-small cell lung cancer. The CDR3 nucleotides are TGTGCCAGCAGCTTTTTTGAAACAAATAATGCACCCCTCCACTTT. Translation: CASSFFETNNAPLHF.